This T cell receptor beta chain came from a study of T cells after yellow fever vaccination. Synthesis of TCR cDNA relied on 5'RACE template switching, which attached a universal primer site and UMIs. TCRdb processed the 5' RACE reads anew with MiXCR; each CDR3 protein has one entry. The sample holds more than 450,000 distinct CDR3 sequences; 20% to 25% are singletons and the top ten take 15% to 20%. This clonotype is a singleton in its sample. What it binds is unknown. Notes on the study in general: By day 5 rather than day 15, the secondary response had peaked, though it was weaker. At approximately 96% for CD4 and 70% to 90% for CD8, most primary-vaccination clones showed up again after the booster.

This CDR3 has 15 amino acids. Germline assignment: CDR1 SGHRS and CDR2 YFSETQ. V gave up 5 bases and J gave up 1 base, with 15 bases separating them. V is TRBV5-1 and J is TRBJ2-5, with TRBD2 as a possible D gene (6 bases). This clonotype was sampled from a man aged 18 to 29 who received the YFV17D yellow fever vaccine. The sequencing used PBMCs, collected less than 25 days after the first yellow fever vaccination. The CDR3 DNA follows: TGCGCCAGCAGAATCCCGGGACTCATCCAAGAGACCCAGTACTTC. This gives the protein CASRIPGLIQETQYF.